One sample yielded the 7 T cell receptor beta chains listed below, sequenced in a study of T-cell memory formation after mild COVID-19. MiXCR, applied by TCRdb to the 5' RACE reads, yields one record per CDR3 protein. This table holds roughly 110,000 distinct CDR3 sequences, about an eighth found once. What was sequenced was PBMCs or a T cell subset sorted from them (not recorded which). Receptor source: an adult woman who had mild COVID-19 (a few samples of this study predate the infection). Cell type and time point are not known.

This clonotype was counted between two and nine times. V usage is TRBV7-2 and J usage is TRBJ2-3; 7 bases map to TRBD2. The CDR3 consists of 14 residues. With 1 base clipped from V and 2 bases from J, the junction kept 0 bases outside the gene matches. Per the germline V gene, CDR1 is SGHTA and CDR2 is FQGNSA. The CDR3 loop reads CASSLERDTDTQYF. CDR3 bases: TGTGCCAGCAGCTTAGAGCGGGACACAGATACGCAGTATTTT.

This clonotype was found a few times. The chain's CDR3 is CASSEKREESYNEQFF. The CDR3 coding sequence is TGTGCCAGCAGTGAAAAGCGGGAAGAGTCCTACAATGAGCAGTTCTTC. The rearrangement joins TRBV6-1 to TRBJ2-1; TRBD2 agrees at 7 bases. The length of the CDR3 is 16 residues. CDR1 and CDR2 from the germline V gene are MNHNS and SASEGT. J was trimmed by 1 base and V by 2 bases; bases with no gene match: 5.

The J gene is TRBJ1-1, the V gene TRBV18; TRBD1 matches 8 bases. Germline CDR1 and CDR2: KGHSH and LQKENI. The CDR3 has 14 residues. With V trimmed by 3 bases and J by 2 bases, 2 bases remained unmatched. This CDR3 is CASSPDRVNTEAFF. DNA of the CDR3: TGTGCCAGCTCACCGGACAGGGTCAACACTGAAGCTTTCTTT.

This clonotype has a handful of counts. The chain carries TRBV4-1 and TRBJ2-3, with a possible D match to TRBD2 (5 bases). The CDR3 runs 13 residues. Between the trimmed V and J ends, which lost 4 bases and 6 bases, there was a span of 11 bases. CDR1 and CDR2 (germline): MGHRA, YSYEKL. The CDR3 is CASSPLLADTQYF. The CDR3, as DNA: TGCGCCAGCAGCCCGCTCCTAGCCGATACGCAGTATTTT.

The chain joins TRBV20-1 to TRBJ2-1; D tentatively reads TRBD1 or TRBD2 (6 bases each). V was trimmed by 3 bases and J by 4 bases, leaving 31 bases between them. The CDR3 covers 20 residues. Germline V gene sequence: CDR1 DFQATT, CDR2 SNEGSKA (reference sequence). The DNA of the CDR3 is TGCAGTGCTAGGCCCAACTCCCCTACCGGGGGCTACCATCATTACAATGAGCAGTTCTTC. As protein: CSARPNSPTGGYHHYNEQFF.

In its sample, this clonotype was seen a few times. The chain links TRBV20-1 to TRBJ2-3, with 7 positions matching TRBD2. The germline V gene encodes CDR1 DFQATT and CDR2 SNEGSKA (reference sequence). The CDR3 is 16 amino acids. With 1 base clipped from V and 2 bases from J, the junction kept 9 bases outside the gene matches. The DNA for the CDR3 is TGCAGTGCTAGAGGTGTTGCGGGGGTTATCACAGATACGCAGTATTTT. This gives the protein CSARGVAGVITDTQYF.

The chain joins TRBV29-1 to TRBJ2-5; D is tentatively TRBD1 or TRBD2 (5 bases each). Between the trimmed V and J ends, which lost 1 base and 1 base, there was a span of 7 bases. The CDR3 is made up of 13 amino acids. Germline V gene data show CDR1 as SQVTM and CDR2 as ANQGSEA. The CDR3 DNA reads TGCAGCGTTGAAGGGGGGATCCAAGAGACCCAGTACTTC. It is translated as CSVEGGIQETQYF.